This T cell receptor beta chain was sequenced for a study of CD8+ T cells in alopecia areata. Study details: People stayed on tofacitinib for 6 to 18 months, then stopped the drug for 6 months. Affected scalp percentage gauged treated patients' severity. Study-wide results and caveats: Tofacitinib produced a significant decrease in scalp clonality and in expanded CD8+ clones among the top 100. Researchers say the link of baseline CD8+ expansion to response remains uncertain, with one nonresponder.

This clone was found a few times. What it binds is unknown. This CDR3 contains 14 residues. Unmatched junction bases numbered 8, after V lost 3 bases and J lost 7 bases. Germline V lookup: CDR1 MGHDK, CDR2 SYGVNS. Investigators isolated RNA and reverse transcribed it into cDNA to act as the sequencing template. TCRdb's copy holds only in-frame clones and misses some; the assay was immunoSEQ multiplex PCR. The sample shows under 200,000 clones, roughly 65% of them seen only once. Described treatment: oral pan-JAK inhibitor, 5-10 mg twice daily. This TCR derives from a human donor with alopecia areata. Specimen: CD4+ T cells sorted from blood, collected at week 4, from a patient treated with tofacitinib. The gene calls are TRBV25-1 and TRBJ1-1; TRBD1 agrees at 7 bases. The CDR3 sequence is CASSDRKGQVEAFF. The CDR3 DNA is TGTGCCAGCAGTGATCGTAAAGGACAGGTTGAAGCTTTCTTT.